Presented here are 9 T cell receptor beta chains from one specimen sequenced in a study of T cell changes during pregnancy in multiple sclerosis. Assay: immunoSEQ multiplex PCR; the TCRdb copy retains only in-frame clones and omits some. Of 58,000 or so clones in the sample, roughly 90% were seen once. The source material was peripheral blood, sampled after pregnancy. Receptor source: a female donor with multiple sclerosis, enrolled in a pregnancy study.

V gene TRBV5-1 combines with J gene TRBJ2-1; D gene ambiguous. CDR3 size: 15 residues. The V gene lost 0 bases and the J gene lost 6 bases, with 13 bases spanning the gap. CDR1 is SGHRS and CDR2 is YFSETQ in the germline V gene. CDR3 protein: CASSLVFAVGNEQFF. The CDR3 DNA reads TGCGCCAGCAGCTTGGTATTCGCGGTAGGCAATGAGCAGTTCTTC.

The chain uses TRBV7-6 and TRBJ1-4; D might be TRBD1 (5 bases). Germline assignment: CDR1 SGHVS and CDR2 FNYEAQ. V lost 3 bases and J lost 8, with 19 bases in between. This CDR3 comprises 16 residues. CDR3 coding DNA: TGTGCCAGCAGCTTCCTTCGTTGGGGCGCGGCGGAAAAACTGTTTTTT. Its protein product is CASSFLRWGAAEKLFF.

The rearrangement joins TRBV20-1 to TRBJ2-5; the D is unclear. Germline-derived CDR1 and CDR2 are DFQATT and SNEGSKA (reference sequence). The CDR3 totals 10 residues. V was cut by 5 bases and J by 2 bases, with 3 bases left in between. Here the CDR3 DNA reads TGCAGTGCTTTACAAGAGACCCAGTACTTC. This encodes CSALQETQYF.

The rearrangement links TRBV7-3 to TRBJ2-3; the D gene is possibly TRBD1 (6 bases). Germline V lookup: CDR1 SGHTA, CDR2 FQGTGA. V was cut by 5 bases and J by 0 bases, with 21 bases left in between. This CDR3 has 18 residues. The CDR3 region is CASSTPISTGLSTDTQYF. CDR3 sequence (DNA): TGTGCCAGCAGCACGCCAATATCGACAGGTCTGAGCACAGATACGCAGTATTTT.

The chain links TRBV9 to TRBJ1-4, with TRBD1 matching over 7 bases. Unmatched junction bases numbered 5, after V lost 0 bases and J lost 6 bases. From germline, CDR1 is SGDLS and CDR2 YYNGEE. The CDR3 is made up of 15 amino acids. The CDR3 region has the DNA TGTGCCAGCAGCGTAGATCGAGGGGGCGATGAAAAACTGTTTTTT. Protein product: CASSVDRGGDEKLFF.

The CDR3 DNA reads TGCAGCGCCGGGGGGGACACTGAAGCTTTCTTT. This encodes CSAGGDTEAFF. The genes are TRBV29-1 and TRBJ1-1, with D maybe TRBD1 (5 bases). Trimming took 7 bases from V and 3 from J, leaving 9 bases between them. The CDR3 contains 11 residues. CDR1 is SQVTM and CDR2 is ANQGSEA in the germline V gene.

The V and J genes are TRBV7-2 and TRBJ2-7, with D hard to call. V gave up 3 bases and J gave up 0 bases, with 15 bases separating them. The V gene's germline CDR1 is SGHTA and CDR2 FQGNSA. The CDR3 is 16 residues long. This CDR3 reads CASSFLSIISSYEQYF. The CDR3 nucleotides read TGTGCCAGCAGCTTTCTCTCAATTATCAGCTCCTACGAGCAGTACTTC.

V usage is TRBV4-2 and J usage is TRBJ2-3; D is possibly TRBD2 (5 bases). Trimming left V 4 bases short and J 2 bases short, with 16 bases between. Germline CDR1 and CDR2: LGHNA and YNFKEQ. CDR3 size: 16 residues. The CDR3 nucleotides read TGTGCCAGCAGCCGTGTTCGGGGAAGGGACACAGATACGCAGTATTTT. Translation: CASSRVRGRDTDTQYF.

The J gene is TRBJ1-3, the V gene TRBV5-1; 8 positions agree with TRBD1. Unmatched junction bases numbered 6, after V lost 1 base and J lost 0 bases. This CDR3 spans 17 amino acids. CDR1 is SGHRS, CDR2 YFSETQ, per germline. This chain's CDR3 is CASSLYGTGNSGNTIYF. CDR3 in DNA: TGCGCCAGCAGCTTGTATGGGACAGGCAACTCTGGAAACACCATATATTTT.